The clone carrying this T cell receptor (beta chain) was seen ten or more times. As yet, its antigen is unknown. The record originates from a study of T cells in Graves' hyperthyroidism and ophthalmopathy. Study observations and caveats: Most clonotypes expanded in the thyroid (above 0.001) were also present in blood. Onset of ophthalmopathy came a median approximately 6.8 months after the model predicted it.

Stable Graves' hyperthyroidism denoted no ophthalmopathy progression over 18 months. CDR3 length: 16 residues. J gave up 5 bases and V 0 bases, and 8 bases lay outside the gene matches. Germline V gives CDR1 SGHAT, CDR2 FQNNGV. Amplified TCR beta CDR3 regions came from RNA transcripts. When the TCR CDR3 underwent first-round RT-PCR, the HTBI primer set was used. TCRdb redid the calling of the multiplex PCR reads with MiXCR, one entry per CDR3 protein. The table has 460,000 or so distinct CDR3 sequences, around 15% seen once. This chain links TRBV11-2 with TRBJ2-3; TRBD2 aligns across 7 bases. The origin of this receptor is a young woman with Graves' hyperthyroidism. Sequenced sample: blood. The CDR3 DNA is TGTGCCAGCAGCTTAGACCGACTAGCTCTTCAAGATACGCAGTATTTT. Its translation is CASSLDRLALQDTQYF.